This TCR beta chain was found in a study of immune evolution from preneoplasia to lung adenocarcinoma. Study results and limitations: Top clone frequencies peaked in normal lung, apparently declining through invasive adenocarcinoma.

Measured with immunoSEQ multiplex PCR; TCRdb has only the in-frame clones, and not every one. In the table there are tens of thousands of clones, 74% of which are singletons. This clone has just a few counts. Its antigen is unidentified. Two lung cancer pathologists independently confirmed each histologic diagnosis. Germline trimming cut 5 bases from V and 5 bases from J; bases unmatched to any gene: 22. CDR3 size: 20 residues. The germline gives CDR1 SQVTM, CDR2 ANQGSEA. V usage is TRBV29-1 and J usage is TRBJ2-1, with 12 bases lining up with TRBD1. The sequencing sample was made of FFPE invasive lung adenocarcinoma tissue. The receptor's source is a person aged 55 to 70 with lung adenocarcinoma. CDR3 sequence (DNA): TGCAGCGTTCCCAAATCTCCGGGACAGGGGGCGAGACTCAGAGACAATGAGCAGTTCTTC. The encoded protein is CSVPKSPGQGARLRDNEQFF.